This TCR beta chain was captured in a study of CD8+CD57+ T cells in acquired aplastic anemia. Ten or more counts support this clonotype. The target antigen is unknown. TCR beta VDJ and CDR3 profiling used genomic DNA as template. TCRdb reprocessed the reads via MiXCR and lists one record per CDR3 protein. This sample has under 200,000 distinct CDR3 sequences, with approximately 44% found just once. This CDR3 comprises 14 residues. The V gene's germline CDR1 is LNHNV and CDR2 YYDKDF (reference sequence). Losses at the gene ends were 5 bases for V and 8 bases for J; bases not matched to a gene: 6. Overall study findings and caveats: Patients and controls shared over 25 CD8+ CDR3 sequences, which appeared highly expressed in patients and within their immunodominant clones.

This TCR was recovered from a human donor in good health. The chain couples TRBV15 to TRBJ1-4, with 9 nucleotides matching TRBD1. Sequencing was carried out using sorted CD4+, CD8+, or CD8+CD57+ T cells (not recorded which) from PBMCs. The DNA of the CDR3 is TGTGCCACCAGCCGGGACAGGGTCGGGGAAAAACTGTTTTTT. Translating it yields CATSRDRVGEKLFF.